The rows below give T cell receptor beta chains drawn from one sample of a study of memory CD4+ T cells and cytomegalovirus serostatus. Produced via immunoSEQ multiplex PCR; TCRdb's table is partial and in-frame only. The data contain 40,000 to 50,000 clones, around 76% of them singletons. Specimen: memory CD4+ T cells from blood. The receptors were gathered from an adult in good health and CMV-seronegative. CDR3s include the opening cysteine and the closing phenylalanine or tryptophan.

V gene	J gene	CDR3 protein
TRBV11-2	TRBJ2-5	CASSLNRGQETQYF
TRBV18	TRBJ2-2	CASSSDTGELFF
TRBV27	TRBJ2-6	CASSSQGAGANVLTF
TRBV5-5	TRBJ1-3	CASSSRGSGNTIYF
TRBV18	TRBJ2-6	CASSQAQVAISGANVLTF
TRBV12-5	TRBJ1-5	CASGTASTGNQPQHF
TRBV5-1	TRBJ1-2	CASSILQAGAGTGYYTF
TRBV28	TRBJ1-5	CASRLPQGSPQHF
TRBV9	TRBJ2-3	CASSAGGMSTDTQYF
TRBV13	TRBJ2-3	CASSKPSGTGDTQYF
TRBV2	TRBJ1-5	CASSVQQGSNQPQHF